This T cell receptor (beta chain) was identified during a study of blood T cells in healthy people across ages. A J-beta primer mix and a sample-barcoded 5' primer were used in a second PCR of about 7 to 12 cycles. TCRdb passed the 5' RACE reads through MiXCR, listing each CDR3 protein once. This table holds some 940,000 distinct CDR3 sequences, just under 30% found once. The study's findings and limits: Naive CD4+ cells and diversity were both higher in long-lived donors than in aged donors.

This CDR3 has 12 amino acids. V was trimmed by 5 bases and J by 9 bases, leaving 11 bases between them. Germline lookup yields CDR1 SGHTA and CDR2 FQGNSA. As for this clonotype: What it recognizes is unknown.

These data also featured in a second study, about T cells of mothers and their children. According to that study: For each mother, over 9.5 million TCR beta CDR3 reads were obtained, and for each child, around 3 million. Slightly, though not significantly, more overlap was seen in related than in unrelated mother-child pairs.

This receptor was obtained from a woman in her thirties or forties in good health. Sequencing used blood. This chain joins TRBV7-2 and TRBJ1-5; D is possibly TRBD1 (5 bases). The CDR3 nucleotides are TGTACCAGCAGCCAAGCGGGGCGGCCCCAGCATTTT. Residues: CTSSQAGRPQHF.